The sequence of this T cell receptor (beta chain) was determined in a study of T cell repertoires in cytomegalovirus infection. TCRdb recomputed calls from the reads with MiXCR, one row per CDR3 protein. The sample comprises roughly 180,000 distinct CDR3 sequences, 28% of which are singletons, and just over 30% rests with the top ten. This clonotype was recorded at least ten times. The antigen is undetermined. Whole-study findings and limits: There were carriers of CMV plus the relevant HLA, and cumulative public TCR beta family frequency identified them.

V was pared by 3 bases and J by 1 base, with 18 bases between. This CDR3 is 18 amino acids long. The germline V gene encodes CDR1 SGHTA and CDR2 FQGNSA. The material sequenced was PBMCs. This TCR derives from a human donor in good health (CMV status not recorded). Some clones in this sample may be carry-over from other donors' samples. This chain links TRBV7-2 with TRBJ1-4, with a tentative D call TRBD1 (5 bases). The CDR3 protein is CASSFYPSGAVTNEKLFF. In DNA form, the CDR3 reads TGTGCCAGCAGCTTCTACCCAAGTGGGGCGGTAACTAATGAAAAACTGTTTTTT.